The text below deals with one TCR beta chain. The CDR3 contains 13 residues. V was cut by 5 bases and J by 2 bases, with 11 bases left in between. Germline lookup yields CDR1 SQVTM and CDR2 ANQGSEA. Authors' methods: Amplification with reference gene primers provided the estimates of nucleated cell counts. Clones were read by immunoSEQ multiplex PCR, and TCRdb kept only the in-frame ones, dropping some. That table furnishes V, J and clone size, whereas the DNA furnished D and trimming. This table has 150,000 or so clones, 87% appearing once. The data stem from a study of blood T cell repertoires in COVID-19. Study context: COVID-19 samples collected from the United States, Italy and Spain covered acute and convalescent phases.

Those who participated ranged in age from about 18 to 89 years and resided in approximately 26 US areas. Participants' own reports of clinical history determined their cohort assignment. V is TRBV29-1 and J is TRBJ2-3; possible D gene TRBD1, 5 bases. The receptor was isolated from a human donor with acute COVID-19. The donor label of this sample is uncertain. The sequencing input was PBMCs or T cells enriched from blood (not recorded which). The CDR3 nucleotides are TGCAGCGTTCTCGACAGATTCACAGATACGCAGTATTTT. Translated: CSVLDRFTDTQYF.